This entry is about one T cell receptor (beta chain). Its matching antigen is unknown. The germline gives CDR1 MNHEY, CDR2 SMNVEV (reference sequence). V trimming: 6 bases; J trimming: 1 base; junction bases outside the gene matches: 2. The CDR3 covers 13 residues. The sample originates from a study of graft-versus-host responses after intestinal transplantation. About the study: Transplant recipients had multivisceral, liver-intestinal, or isolated intestinal grafts. Tacrolimus and steroids were given for roughly 3 years to all recipients after anti-thymocyte globulin induction.

Overall study findings and caveats: With peak circulating GvH clone levels came an association with early post-transplant HvG declines. Analysis identified GvH clones in recipient marrow, with some appearing first in ileum or blood.

Generated by immunoSEQ multiplex PCR, the TCRdb table keeps only in-frame clones and is missing some. The table includes tens of thousands of clones, over 80% detected once. The source is a human donor who received an intestinal transplant. V and J are TRBV27 and TRBJ1-1, with 7 nucleotides matching TRBD1. Specimen: unstimulated CD8+ T cells sorted from spleen or lymph node cells, collected before intestinal transplant. CDR3 sequence reads: CASSRTGNTEAFF. The DNA of the CDR3 is TGTGCCAGCAGCCGGACAGGGAACACTGAAGCTTTCTTT.